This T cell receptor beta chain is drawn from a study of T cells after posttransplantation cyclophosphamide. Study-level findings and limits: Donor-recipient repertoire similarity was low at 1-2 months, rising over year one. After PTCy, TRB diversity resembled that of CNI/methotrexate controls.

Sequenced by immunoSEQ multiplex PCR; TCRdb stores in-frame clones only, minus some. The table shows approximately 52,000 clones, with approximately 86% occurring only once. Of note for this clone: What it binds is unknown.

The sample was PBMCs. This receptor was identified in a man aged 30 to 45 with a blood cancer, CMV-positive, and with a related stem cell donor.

CDR3 bases: TGTGCCAGCAGTTTCCGACTGGCAGATACGCAGTATTTT. Translation: CASSFRLADTQYF. The rearrangement joins TRBV27 to TRBJ2-3; no clear D. Per germline, CDR1 MNHEY and CDR2 SMNVEV (reference sequence). The germline V and J ends were trimmed by 3 bases and 4 bases, with 8 bases remaining between them. CDR3 length: 13 residues.